These 9 T cell receptor beta chains came from one sample sequenced in a study of T cells in Graves' hyperthyroidism and ophthalmopathy (dated by TCRdb to between 2017 and 2020). Libraries were made using multiplex PCR. TCRdb lists the instrument as Illumina HiSeq 2000. TCR beta CDR3 regions were amplified from RNA transcripts. The first round of RT-PCR for the TCR CDR3 was performed with the HTBI primer set and the Qiagen OneStep RT-PCR kit. TCRdb reanalyzed the raw reads on its own, using fastp at Q25 for trimming and MiXCR for clone calling, and kept in-frame beta chains. Rows with one shared CDR3 protein collapse into an entry with the most common genes and DNA. In all, the sample holds approximately 590,000 distinct CDR3 sequences, and around 42% of those were seen once. The top ten clonotypes cover approximately 8.2% of the sample. Sequencing input: peripheral blood or thyroid tissue (not recorded which). The receptors derive from a woman between 18 and 30 years old with Graves' hyperthyroidism. Donor details come from another sample of the same person, matched by shared clones.

This CDR3 reads CATSSPGTGNEKLFF. The CDR3 region has the DNA TGTGCCACCAGCAGCCCCGGGACAGGGAACGAAAAACTGTTTTTT. This chain uses TRBV15 with TRBJ1-4; 9 bases line up with TRBD1. Germline trimming cut 3 bases from V and 8 bases from J; bases unmatched to any gene: 7. CDR3 length: 15 residues. Germline V lookup: CDR1 LNHNV, CDR2 YYDKDF (reference sequence). Drawing the rest from reference TRBV15 and TRBJ1-4, the complete variable domain is DAMVIQNPRYQVTQFGKPVTLSCSQTLNHNVMYWYQQKSSQAPKLLFHYYDKDFNNEADTPDNFQSRRPNTSFCFLDIRSPGLGDTAMYLCATSSPGTGNEKLFFGSGTQLSVL.

In its sample, this clonotype was seen many times. The junction and the germline gene differ at one end; a read error may be behind it. The chain joins TRBV7-7 to TRBJ2-5; D gene uncertain. The CDR3 extends over 14 amino acids. Per germline, CDR1 SSHAT and CDR2 FNYEAQ (reference sequence). CDR3 loop: CASSAGRSAETQYF. For the CDR3, the DNA is TGTGCTAGCAGCGCCGGACGATCCGCAGAGACCCAGTACTTC.

V is TRBV25-1 and J is TRBJ1-5; D gene ambiguous. The CDR3 is 15 amino acids. V lost 5 bases to trimming and J lost 3 bases, with 14 bases between them. Looked up from germline, CDR1 is MGHDK and CDR2 is SYGVNS. The CDR3 protein is CASSKVRSLNQPQHF. Here the CDR3 DNA reads TGTGCCAGCAGTAAAGTCAGGAGCCTCAATCAGCCCCAGCATTTT.

The chain couples TRBV7-9 to TRBJ1-4, with D maybe TRBD1 (5 bases). Germline V gives CDR1 SEHNR, CDR2 FQNEAQ (reference sequence). The germline V and J ends were trimmed by 4 bases and 5 bases, with 11 bases remaining between them. The CDR3 consists of 14 residues. The CDR3 DNA sequence: TGTGCCAGCAGCTCGCCGCGGGGGAATGAAAAACTGTTTTTT. This encodes CASSSPRGNEKLFF.

The rearrangement joins TRBV7-6 to TRBJ1-4; no clear D gene. The germline V and J ends were trimmed by 5 bases and 4 bases, with 14 bases remaining between them. Germline CDR1 is SGHVS and CDR2 is FNYEAQ. The CDR3 is 15 residues long. CDR3 sequence reads: CASSETSGINEKLFF. For the CDR3, the DNA is TGTGCCAGCAGCGAGACTAGCGGGATTAATGAAAAACTGTTTTTT.

In regard to this clonotype: A single base separates this from a much larger clone, so it may be a read error. J is TRBJ1-2 and V is TRBV24-1; no firm D call. The CDR3 runs 12 residues. From germline, CDR1 is KGHDR and CDR2 SFDVKD. Trimming took off 4 bases at V and 3 bases at J, with 5 bases between the two ends. The CDR3 DNA reads as TGTGCCACCAGTGACAGTTACTATGGCTACACCTTC. It translates to CATSDSYYGYTF.

Comments on this clonotype: Since a much larger clone is just one base distant, this may be a read error. The conserved phenylalanine or tryptophan normally closing the CDR3 is absent here, so this likely arose from a read error. The J gene is TRBJ2-5, the V gene TRBV7-2; TRBD1 agrees at 7 bases. The V gene's germline CDR1 is SGHTA and CDR2 FQGNSA. The CDR3 totals 14 residues. The V gene end was trimmed by 6 bases and the J gene end by 2 bases; junction bases not matched to a gene: 6. CDR3 nucleotide sequence: TGTGCCAGCAGTGAGGGGGCCGGTCAAGAGACCCAGTACCTC. Translation: CASSEGAGQETQYL.

This sequence joins TRBV7-2 and TRBJ2-7; 7 nucleotides match TRBD2. V trimming: 5 bases; J trimming: 2 bases; junction bases outside the gene matches: 9. Germline values: CDR1 SGHTA, CDR2 FQGNSA. The CDR3 has 15 residues. The CDR3 loop is CASSQDTSATYEQYF. The CDR3 DNA sequence: TGTGCCAGCAGCCAAGATACTAGCGCCACCTACGAGCAGTACTTC. The variable domain in full, with the rest retrieved from reference TRBV7-2 and TRBJ2-7, is GAGVSQSPSNKVTEKGKDVELRCDPISGHTALYWYRQSLGQGLEFLIYFQGNSAPDKSGLPSDRFSAERTGGSVSTLTIQRTQQEDSAVYLCASSQDTSATYEQYFGPGTRLTVT.

The chain couples TRBV7-9 to TRBJ2-7; the D is unclear. The CDR3 sequence is 13 residues long. Germline CDR1 reads SEHNR; CDR2 reads FQNEAQ (reference sequence). With 4 bases removed from V and 3 bases from J, the gap between germline ends came to 10 bases. CDR3 coding DNA: TGTGCCAGCAGCTACCAGGAATTCTACGAGCAGTACTTC. Translated: CASSYQEFYEQYF. The complete variable domain, with remaining parts taken from reference TRBV7-9 and TRBJ2-7, reads DTGVSQNPRHKITKRGQNVTFRCDPISEHNRLYWYRQTLGQGPEFLTYFQNEAQLEKSRLLSDRFSAERPKGSFSTLEIQRTEQGDSAMYLCASSYQEFYEQYFGPGTRLTVT.